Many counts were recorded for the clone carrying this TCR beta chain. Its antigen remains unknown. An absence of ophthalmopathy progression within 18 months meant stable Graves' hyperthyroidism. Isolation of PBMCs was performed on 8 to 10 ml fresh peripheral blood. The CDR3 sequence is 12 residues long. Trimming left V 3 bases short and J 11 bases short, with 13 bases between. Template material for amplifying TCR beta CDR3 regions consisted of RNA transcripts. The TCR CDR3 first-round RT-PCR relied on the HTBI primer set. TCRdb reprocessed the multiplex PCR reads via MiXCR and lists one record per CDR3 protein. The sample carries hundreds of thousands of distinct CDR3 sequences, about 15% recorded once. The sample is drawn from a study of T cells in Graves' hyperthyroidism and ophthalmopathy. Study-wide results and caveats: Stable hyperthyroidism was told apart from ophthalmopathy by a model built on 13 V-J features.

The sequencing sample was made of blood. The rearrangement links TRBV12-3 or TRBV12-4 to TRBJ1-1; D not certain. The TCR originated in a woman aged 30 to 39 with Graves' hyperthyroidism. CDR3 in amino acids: CASSFGQDGAFF. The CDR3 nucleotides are TGTGCCAGCAGTTTCGGGCAGGATGGGGCTTTCTTT.